A selection of T cell receptor beta chains follows, all from one sample in a study of blood T cell repertoires in COVID-19. Method: immunoSEQ multiplex PCR; TCRdb's copy keeps in-frame clones and lacks some. The repertoire holds 100,000 or so clones, with about 88% as singletons. Sequenced input: peripheral blood. Receptor source: a man aged 25 to 40 in a cohort sampled during active COVID-19. Both conserved end residues are part of each CDR3. The order of the fields is V gene, clone size, J gene, D gene, CDR3 DNA, CDR3 protein. The D gene is left open where the match is weak. Clone size is not always given. Where it is, it says once, few, many or a class for expanded clones.

V: TRBV6-5; size: NA; J: TRBJ2-3; D: NA; DNA: TGTGCCAGCACCCAGGCGGATACGCAGTATTTT; CDR3: CASTQADTQYF
V: TRBV24-1; size: once; J: TRBJ2-2; D: TRBD2; DNA: TGTGCCACCAGTAGCGGGGGGATCGCCGGGGAGCTGTTTTTT; CDR3: CATSSGGIAGELFF
V: TRBV10-3; size: NA; J: TRBJ2-7; D: TRBD1; DNA: TGTGCCACCGGGACAGGGGATACCTACGAGCAGTACTTC; CDR3: CATGTGDTYEQYF
V: TRBV15; size: NA; J: TRBJ2-7; D: TRBD1; DNA: TGTGCCACCAGCAGTCAAAAAGCGACAGGGAACTACGAGCAGTACTTC; CDR3: CATSSQKATGNYEQYF
V: TRBV27; size: NA; J: TRBJ2-2; D: NA; DNA: TGTGCCAGCAGTCGGATACCCCGAGGGACCGGGGAGCTGTTTTTT; CDR3: CASSRIPRGTGELFF
V: TRBV11-2; size: NA; J: TRBJ2-6; D: NA; DNA: TGTGCCAGCAGCCGCATATCAGATCCTAGCTCTGGGGCCAACGTCCTGACTTTC; CDR3: CASSRISDPSSGANVLTF
V: TRBV7-9; size: NA; J: TRBJ2-7; D: NA; DNA: TGTGCCAGCAGCTTAGCCCGCAACAGGGATGGCTACGAGCAGTACTTC; CDR3: CASSLARNRDGYEQYF
V: TRBV2; size: NA; J: TRBJ1-1; D: TRBD1; DNA: TGTGCCAGCAGCGGGACAGGGGACACTGAAGCTTTCTTT; CDR3: CASSGTGDTEAFF
V: TRBV18; size: NA; J: TRBJ1-2; D: NA; DNA: TGTGCCAGCTCACCCGAAATGAGAGCCAACTATGGCTACACCTTC; CDR3: CASSPEMRANYGYTF
V: TRBV18; size: NA; J: TRBJ2-5; D: TRBD2; DNA: TGTGCCAGCTCCCTCGGGAGGGGACAAGAGACCCAGTACTTC; CDR3: CASSLGRGQETQYF
V: TRBV5-4; size: NA; J: TRBJ2-1; D: TRBD2; DNA: TGTGCCAGCAGCTCTGGACTAGCGGGGGGCGGTGAGCAGTTCTTC; CDR3: CASSSGLAGGGEQFF
V: TRBV11-2; size: NA; J: TRBJ1-2; D: TRBD1; DNA: TGTGCCAGCAGCGGCTACCGGGACAGGGAGAACTATGGCTACACCTTC; CDR3: CASSGYRDRENYGYTF
V: TRBV6-5; size: NA; J: TRBJ1-4; D: TRBD1; DNA: TGTGCCATCGGGACAGGGGCGGCTAATGAAAAACTGTTTTTT; CDR3: CAIGTGAANEKLFF
V: TRBV29-1; size: once; J: TRBJ2-5; D: TRBD1; DNA: TGCAGCGTCGATCTGGGGACAGGGACAGAGACCCAGTACTTC; CDR3: CSVDLGTGTETQYF
V: TRBV27; size: NA; J: TRBJ2-3; D: NA; DNA: TGTGCCAGCAGTTTAGGACAGACATACACAGATACGCAGTATTTT; CDR3: CASSLGQTYTDTQYF
V: TRBV19; size: NA; J: TRBJ2-2; D: NA; DNA: TGTGCCAGTAGTGCCTTGCGGGGGAACACCGGGGAGCTGTTTTTT; CDR3: CASSALRGNTGELFF
V: TRBV5-1; size: NA; J: TRBJ2-2; D: TRBD2; DNA: TGCGCCAGCAGCCGAGACCCGACTAGCGGGGGGTCCACCGGGGAGCTGTTTTTT; CDR3: CASSRDPTSGGSTGELFF
V: TRBV5-4; size: NA; J: TRBJ2-5; D: NA; DNA: TGTGCCAGCAGCTTGGAAGGGGCGGAGACCCAGTACTTC; CDR3: CASSLEGAETQYF
V: TRBV4-1; size: NA; J: TRBJ2-1; D: TRBD2; DNA: TGCGCCAGCAGCCTCCTAGCGGGGACCCGCAGAGAGCAGTTCTTC; CDR3: CASSLLAGTRREQFF
V: TRBV27; size: once; J: TRBJ2-5; D: NA; DNA: TGTGCCAGCAGTTTATACGGGGAGACGTACCAAGAGACCCAGTACTTC; CDR3: CASSLYGETYQETQYF
V: TRBV3-1/TRBV3-2; size: NA; J: TRBJ1-6; D: NA; DNA: TGTGCCAGCAGCCAAGGGGGGGGACGGGATTCACCCCTCCACTTT; CDR3: CASSQGGGRDSPLHF
V: TRBV5-4; size: NA; J: TRBJ1-6; D: NA; DNA: TGTGCCAGCAGCCGTCAGGGGAATAATTCACCCCTCCACTTT; CDR3: CASSRQGNNSPLHF
V: TRBV6-5; size: NA; J: TRBJ1-1; D: NA; DNA: TGTGCCAGCAGTTACACGTCACGGGGGAACACTGAAGCTTTCTTT; CDR3: CASSYTSRGNTEAFF
V: TRBV9; size: NA; J: TRBJ1-4; D: TRBD1; DNA: TGTGCCAGCAGCGTAGGGACAGGGGGCTTTAATGAAAAACTGTTTTTT; CDR3: CASSVGTGGFNEKLFF
V: TRBV7-2; size: few; J: TRBJ1-1; D: NA; DNA: TGTGCCAGCAGCTTAGCGTCGGTCTCGAACACTGAAGCTTTCTTT; CDR3: CASSLASVSNTEAFF
V: TRBV6-5; size: NA; J: TRBJ2-7; D: TRBD1; DNA: TGTGCCAGCAGTCCCACAGGGGGAGCCTACGAGCAGTACTTC; CDR3: CASSPTGGAYEQYF
V: TRBV18; size: NA; J: TRBJ1-1; D: NA; DNA: TGTGCCAGCTCACCCGGGAGGGGGACTGAAGCTTTCTTT; CDR3: CASSPGRGTEAFF
V: TRBV5-4; size: once; J: TRBJ2-3; D: TRBD2; DNA: TGTGCCACCTCGACTAGCGGGGGCTCTGATACGCAGTATTTT; CDR3: CATSTSGGSDTQYF
V: TRBV10-3; size: NA; J: TRBJ1-1; D: NA; DNA: TGTGCCTCGCTAAACATCGGACAGAGGAACACTGAAGCTTTCTTT; CDR3: CASLNIGQRNTEAFF
V: TRBV28; size: once; J: TRBJ2-7; D: NA; DNA: TGTGCCAGCAGTCCTGCCGGGAACAACCCCACCGAGCAGTACTTC; CDR3: CASSPAGNNPTEQYF
V: TRBV11-2; size: once; J: TRBJ2-7; D: TRBD1; DNA: TGTGCCAGCAGACGTAAACTGGAAACCGGGACAGGGGGCCCCGAGCAGTACTTC; CDR3: CASRRKLETGTGGPEQYF
V: TRBV28; size: NA; J: TRBJ1-2; D: TRBD1; DNA: TGTGCCGGTTCCGGGACAGAGGGGACCTATGGCTACACCTTC; CDR3: CAGSGTEGTYGYTF
V: TRBV11-2; size: NA; J: TRBJ2-1; D: TRBD2; DNA: TGTGCCAGCAGCCACGACGCTAGCGGGGGCCCATCCTACAATGAGCAGTTCTTC; CDR3: CASSHDASGGPSYNEQFF
V: TRBV5-8; size: NA; J: TRBJ1-2; D: TRBD1; DNA: TGTGCCAGCAGCCCCCTCCCGGGACAGGTGGGCTATGGCTACACCTTC; CDR3: CASSPLPGQVGYGYTF
V: TRBV10-3; size: NA; J: TRBJ1-1; D: NA; DNA: TGTGCCATCAGTGAAAGGGTCCCGGGGTCTGAAGCTTTCTTT; CDR3: CAISERVPGSEAFF
V: TRBV9; size: NA; J: TRBJ1-1; D: NA; DNA: TGTGCCAGCAGCCCCCAGGGGAACACTGAAGCTTTCTTT; CDR3: CASSPQGNTEAFF
V: TRBV5-6; size: NA; J: TRBJ2-7; D: TRBD1; DNA: TGTGCCAGCAGCCCCGGGACAGGGGGTAGGGCCTACGAGCAGTACTTC; CDR3: CASSPGTGGRAYEQYF
V: TRBV21-1; size: NA; J: TRBJ1-2; D: NA; DNA: TGTGCCAGCCGGCGGGGGGGCATAGGGGTCGGCTATGGCTACACCTTC; CDR3: CASRRGGIGVGYGYTF
V: TRBV11-2; size: NA; J: TRBJ2-7; D: TRBD1; DNA: TGTGCCAGCAGCTCTATTACCCGGACAGGGGACACCTCCTCCTACGAGCAGTACTTC; CDR3: CASSSITRTGDTSSYEQYF
V: TRBV7-9; size: NA; J: TRBJ2-7; D: NA; DNA: TGTGCCAGCAGCTTAGCTGGCGGCCCCTACGAGCAGTACTTC; CDR3: CASSLAGGPYEQYF
V: TRBV10-3; size: NA; J: TRBJ1-6; D: TRBD1; DNA: TGTGCCATCAGTCGACAGGGACCTAATTCACCCCTCCACTTT; CDR3: CAISRQGPNSPLHF
V: TRBV30; size: few; J: TRBJ1-2; D: NA; DNA: TGTGCCTGGAGTCCCCGGGACACTTTCCTCTGGGGCTACACCTTC; CDR3: CAWSPRDTFLWGYTF
V: TRBV30; size: NA; J: TRBJ1-1; D: NA; DNA: TGTGCCTGGTTAGAGTCAGGGAGGACTGAAGCTTTCTTT; CDR3: CAWLESGRTEAFF
V: TRBV24-1; size: NA; J: TRBJ1-1; D: TRBD1; DNA: TGTGCCATTCTAAAGGGACAGGGTGGGACTGAAGCTTTCTTT; CDR3: CAILKGQGGTEAFF
V: TRBV5-1; size: NA; J: TRBJ1-1; D: NA; DNA: TGCGCCAGCACCTCAAGGGGGGGCTTATCATTCGGGGACACTGAAGCTTTCTTT; CDR3: CASTSRGGLSFGDTEAFF
V: TRBV3-1/TRBV3-2; size: NA; J: TRBJ2-1; D: TRBD1; DNA: TGTGCCAGCAGCCAAGTAACAGGGGGCAATAATGAGCAGTTCTTC; CDR3: CASSQVTGGNNEQFF
V: TRBV5-4; size: NA; J: TRBJ2-7; D: TRBD1; DNA: TGTGCCAGCAGCGGAGGACAGGGGAGCTCCTACGAGCAGTACTTC; CDR3: CASSGGQGSSYEQYF
V: TRBV19; size: once; J: TRBJ1-2; D: NA; DNA: TGTGCCAGTAGCCTCGACAGGTCCTATGGCTACACCTTC; CDR3: CASSLDRSYGYTF
V: TRBV2; size: NA; J: TRBJ1-5; D: NA; DNA: TGTGCCAGCAGTGAAGCCGCAGGCCACAATCAGCCCCAGCATTTT; CDR3: CASSEAAGHNQPQHF
V: TRBV7-2; size: NA; J: TRBJ2-3; D: TRBD2; DNA: TGTGCCAGCACGCGCCGACTAGCGGGGGCCACAGATACGCAGTATTTT; CDR3: CASTRRLAGATDTQYF
V: TRBV29-1; size: NA; J: TRBJ2-1; D: TRBD2; DNA: TGCAGCGTTGACGGACTAGCGGGGGGGTTTTCCTACAATGAGCAGTTCTTC; CDR3: CSVDGLAGGFSYNEQFF